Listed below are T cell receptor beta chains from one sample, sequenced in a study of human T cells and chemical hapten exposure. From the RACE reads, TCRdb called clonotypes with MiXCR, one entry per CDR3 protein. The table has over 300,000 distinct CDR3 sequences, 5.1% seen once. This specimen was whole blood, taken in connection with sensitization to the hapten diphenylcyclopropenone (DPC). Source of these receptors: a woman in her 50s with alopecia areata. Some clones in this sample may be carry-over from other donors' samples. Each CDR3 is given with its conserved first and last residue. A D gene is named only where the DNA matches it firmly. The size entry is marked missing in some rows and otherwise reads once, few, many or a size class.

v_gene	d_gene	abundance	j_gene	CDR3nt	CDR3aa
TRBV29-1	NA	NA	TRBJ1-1	TGCAGCGTTGAACATTCGGCAGCTTTCTTT	CSVEHSAAFF
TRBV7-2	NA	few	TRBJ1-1	TGTGCCAGCAGCTTCGCAGTACAGGGAAAGAACACTGAAGCTTTCTTT	CASSFAVQGKNTEAFF
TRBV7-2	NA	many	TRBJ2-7	TGTGCCACCCCGAACAGCTCCTACGAGCAGTACTTC	CATPNSSYEQYF
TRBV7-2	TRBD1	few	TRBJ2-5	TGTGCCAGCAGCTCGACGGGACAGGGTTCTCGTGAGACCCAGTACTTC	CASSSTGQGSRETQYF
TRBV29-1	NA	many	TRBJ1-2	TGCAGCGTAAACCCCGGGACCGTCTATGGCTACACCTTC	CSVNPGTVYGYTF
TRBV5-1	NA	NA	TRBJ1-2	TGCGCCAGCAGCAGGGACCTCCTCTATGGCTACACCTTC	CASSRDLLYGYTF
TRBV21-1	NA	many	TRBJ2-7	TGTGCCAGCAGCACGAGACGGGAGGGCCCGGGGGAGCAGTACTTC	CASSTRREGPGEQYF
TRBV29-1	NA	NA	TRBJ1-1	TGCAGCGTTGCCGGGGTTGGAACTGAAGCTTTCTTT	CSVAGVGTEAFF
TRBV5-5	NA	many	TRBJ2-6	TGTGCCAGCAGCTCCGTCCACGTATTAATCTCTGGGGCCAACGTCCTGACTTTC	CASSSVHVLISGANVLTF
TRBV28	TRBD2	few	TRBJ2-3	TGTGCCAGCAGTTTTCCCGGGGGGGGCACAGATACGCAGTATTTT	CASSFPGGGTDTQYF
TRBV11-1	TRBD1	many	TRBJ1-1	TGTGCCAGCAGCCCCCAGACAGGGGGTACACGCGACACTGAAGCTTTCTTT	CASSPQTGGTRDTEAFF
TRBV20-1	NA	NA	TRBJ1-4	TGCAGTTGCTCCGACAGCCGAAATAATGAAAAACTGTTTTTT	CSCSDSRNNEKLFF
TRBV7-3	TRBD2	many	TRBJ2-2	TGTGCCAGCAGCTCGGCTAGCGGGGGCACCGGGGAGCTGTTTTTT	CASSSASGGTGELFF
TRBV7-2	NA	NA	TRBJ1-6	TGTGCCAGCAGCCCCCCCCCGGGACACGTTTCCCCCCTCCACTTT	CASSPPPGHVSPLHF
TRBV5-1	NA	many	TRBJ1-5	TGCGCCAGCAGCTTGGATGGGGGCAATCAGCCCCAGCATTTT	CASSLDGGNQPQHF
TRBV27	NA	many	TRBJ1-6	TGTGCCAGCAGTTCTACAGGGTTGGATAATTCACCCCTCCACTTT	CASSSTGLDNSPLHF
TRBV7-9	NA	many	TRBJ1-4	TGTGCCAGCAGCGGGACGACAGGTGATGAAAAACTGTTTTTT	CASSGTTGDEKLFF
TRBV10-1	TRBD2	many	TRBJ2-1	TGCGCCAGCAGTGAGTCGAATCCACTAGCGGGGTTCAGTGAGCAGTTCTTC	CASSESNPLAGFSEQFF
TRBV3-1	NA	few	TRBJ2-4	TGTGCCAGCAGCCAGGTCGACAGCCGGGTTTTAGCCAAAAACATTCAGTACTTC	CASSQVDSRVLAKNIQYF
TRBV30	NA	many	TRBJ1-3	TGTGCCTGGAGTTACGACTCTGGAAACACCATATATTTT	CAWSYDSGNTIYF
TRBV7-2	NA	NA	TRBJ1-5	TGTGCCAGCAGCTTCGGACACCAGACGGCTCAGCCCCAGCATTTT	CASSFGHQTAQPQHF
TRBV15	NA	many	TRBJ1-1	TGTGCCACCAGCAGAGATGGGGCGTCTGAAGCTTTCTTT	CATSRDGASEAFF
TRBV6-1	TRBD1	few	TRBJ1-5	TGTGCCAGCAGTGGAGGACCGGGACAGCCTAGCAATCAGCCCCAGCATTTT	CASSGGPGQPSNQPQHF
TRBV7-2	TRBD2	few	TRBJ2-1	TGTGCCAGCAGCTTCGGGACTAGCGACCTCATGAGTTCACTCGATGAGCAGTTCTTC	CASSFGTSDLMSSLDEQFF
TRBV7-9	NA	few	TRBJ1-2	TGTGCCAGCAGGGCGAGCAGGGCAGAGAATGGCTACACCTTC	CASRASRAENGYTF
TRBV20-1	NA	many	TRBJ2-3	TGCAGTGCTAGCCCTCTGGTTGCAAGTCTGGCAGATACGCAGTATTTT	CSASPLVASLADTQYF
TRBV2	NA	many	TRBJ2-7	TGTGCCATAAAAACGCCCGAGCAGTACTTC	CAIKTPEQYF
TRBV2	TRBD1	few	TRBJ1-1	TGTGCCAGCAACACAGGGGGCATGAACACTGAAGCTTTCTTT	CASNTGGMNTEAFF
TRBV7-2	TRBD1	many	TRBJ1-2	TGTGCCAGCAGCCCGCAGACAGGGAGACTCTCTAACTATGGCTACACCTTC	CASSPQTGRLSNYGYTF
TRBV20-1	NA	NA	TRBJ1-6	TGCAGTGCTAGCCGGACTGCGGGAAAAAATTCACCCCTCCACTTT	CSASRTAGKNSPLHF
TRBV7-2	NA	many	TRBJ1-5	TGTGCCAGCAGCTTATCGTCAACCAATCAGCCCCAGCATTTT	CASSLSSTNQPQHF
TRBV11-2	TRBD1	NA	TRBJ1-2	TGTGCCAGCAGCCCGGGACAGGTCGGGGTCTATGGCTACACCTTC	CASSPGQVGVYGYTF
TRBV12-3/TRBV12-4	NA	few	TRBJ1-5	TGTGCCAGCAGCTCGACAGGACGCAATCAGCCCCAGCATTTT	CASSSTGRNQPQHF
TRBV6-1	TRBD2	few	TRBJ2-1	TGTGCCAGCAGTGAGCCGGGACTAGCGGGAGAAAATGAGCAGTTCTTC	CASSEPGLAGENEQFF
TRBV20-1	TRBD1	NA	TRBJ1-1	TGCAGTGCTAAATTCCAGGGGGCTAACACTGAAGCTTTCTTT	CSAKFQGANTEAFF
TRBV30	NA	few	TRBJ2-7	TGTGCCTGGAGTCTGACCAGCTCCTACGAGCAGTACTTC	CAWSLTSSYEQYF
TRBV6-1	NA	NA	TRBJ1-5	TGTGCCAGCAGTTTACAGACGGGAAGCAATCAGCCCCAGCATTTT	CASSLQTGSNQPQHF
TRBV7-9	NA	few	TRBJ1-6	TGTGCCAGCAGCTTACCAGGGGCCCCCCTCCACTTT	CASSLPGAPLHF
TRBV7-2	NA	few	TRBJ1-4	TGTGCCAGCAGCGCCGTGGGGGAAAAACTGTTTTTT	CASSAVGEKLFF
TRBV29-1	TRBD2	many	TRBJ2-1	TGCAGCGTTGAAGGGCTAGCGGGAGTGGATGAGCAGTTCTTC	CSVEGLAGVDEQFF
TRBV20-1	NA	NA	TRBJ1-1	TGCAGTGCGCAGGACGGAGAAGCTTTCTTT	CSAQDGEAFF
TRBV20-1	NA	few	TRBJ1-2	TGCAGTGCTAGAGATACAGGGAACGGGGGCTACACCTTC	CSARDTGNGGYTF
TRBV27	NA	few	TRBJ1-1	TGTGCCAGCAGTTTTAGGGAAAAAGCCACTGAAGCTTTCTTT	CASSFREKATEAFF
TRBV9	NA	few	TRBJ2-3	TGTGCCAGCAGCCTTTCCCCGACATCTCCAGATACGCAGTATTTT	CASSLSPTSPDTQYF
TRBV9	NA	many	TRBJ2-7	TGTGCCAGCAGCGTAGGTCACTCGACGGACGAGCAGTACTTC	CASSVGHSTDEQYF